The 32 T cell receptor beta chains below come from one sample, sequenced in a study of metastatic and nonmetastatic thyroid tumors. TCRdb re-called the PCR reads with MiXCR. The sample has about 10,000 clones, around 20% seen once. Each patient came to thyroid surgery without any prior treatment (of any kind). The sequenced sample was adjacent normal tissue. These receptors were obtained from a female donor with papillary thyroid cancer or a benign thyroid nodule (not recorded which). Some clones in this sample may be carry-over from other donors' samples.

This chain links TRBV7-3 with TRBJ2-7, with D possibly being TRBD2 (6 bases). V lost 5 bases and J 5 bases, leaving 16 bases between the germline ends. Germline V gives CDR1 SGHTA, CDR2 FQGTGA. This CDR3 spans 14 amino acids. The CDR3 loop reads CASSQGGQGHEQYF. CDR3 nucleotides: TGTGCCAGCAGCCAAGGAGGGCAGGGCCACGAGCAGTACTTC.

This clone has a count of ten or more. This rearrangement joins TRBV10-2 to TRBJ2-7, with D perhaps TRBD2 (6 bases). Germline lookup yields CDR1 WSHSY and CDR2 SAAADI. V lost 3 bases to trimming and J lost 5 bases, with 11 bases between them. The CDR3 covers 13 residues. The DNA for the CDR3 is TGCGCCAGCAGTGACGGAGGGTCCGACGAGCAGTACTTC. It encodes CASSDGGSDEQYF.

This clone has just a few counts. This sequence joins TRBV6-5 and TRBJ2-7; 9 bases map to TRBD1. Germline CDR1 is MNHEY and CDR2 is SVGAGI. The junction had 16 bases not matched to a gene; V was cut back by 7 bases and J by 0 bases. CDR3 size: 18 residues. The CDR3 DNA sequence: TGTGCCAGCAAGGGACAGGGACAGGGACCTCTATTCTCCTACGAGCAGTACTTC. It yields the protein CASKGQGQGPLFSYEQYF.

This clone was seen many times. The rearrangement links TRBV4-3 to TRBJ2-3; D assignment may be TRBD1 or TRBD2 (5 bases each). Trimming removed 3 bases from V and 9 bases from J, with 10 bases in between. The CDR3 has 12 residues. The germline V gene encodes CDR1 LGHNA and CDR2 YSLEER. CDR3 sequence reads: CASSQARGTQYF. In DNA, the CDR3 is TGCGCCAGCAGCCAGGCTCGGGGCACGCAGTATTTT.

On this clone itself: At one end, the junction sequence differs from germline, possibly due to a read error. The CDR3 DNA reads TGTGCCAGCAGATTGCGACGGCCGAACACTGAATCTATCTTT. Protein sequence: CASRLRRPNTESIF. The chain uses TRBV6-4 and TRBJ1-1; unclear D gene. The CDR3 has 14 residues. Germline V gene data show CDR1 as MRHNA and CDR2 as SNTAGT.

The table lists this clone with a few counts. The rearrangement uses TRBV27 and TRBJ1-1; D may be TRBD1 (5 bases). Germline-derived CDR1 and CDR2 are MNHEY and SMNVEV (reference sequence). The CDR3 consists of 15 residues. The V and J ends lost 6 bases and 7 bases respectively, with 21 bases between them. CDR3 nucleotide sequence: TGTGCCAGCAGCCCTCATAACAGGAAGGGCAGTGAAGCTTTCTTT. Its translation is CASSPHNRKGSEAFF.

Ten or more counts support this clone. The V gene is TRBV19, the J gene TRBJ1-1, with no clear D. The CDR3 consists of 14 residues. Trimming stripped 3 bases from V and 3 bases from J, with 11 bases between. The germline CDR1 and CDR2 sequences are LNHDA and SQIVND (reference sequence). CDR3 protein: CASSIGTRHTEAFF. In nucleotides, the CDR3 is TGTGCCAGTAGTATTGGAACAAGACACACTGAAGCTTTCTTT.

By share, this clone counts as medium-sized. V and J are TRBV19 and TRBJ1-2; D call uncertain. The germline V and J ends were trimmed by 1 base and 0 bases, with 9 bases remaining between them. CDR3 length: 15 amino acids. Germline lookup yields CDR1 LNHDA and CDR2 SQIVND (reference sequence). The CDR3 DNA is TGTGCCAGTAGTATAGCCGCCACGTCTAACTATGGCTACACCTTC. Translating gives CASSIAATSNYGYTF.

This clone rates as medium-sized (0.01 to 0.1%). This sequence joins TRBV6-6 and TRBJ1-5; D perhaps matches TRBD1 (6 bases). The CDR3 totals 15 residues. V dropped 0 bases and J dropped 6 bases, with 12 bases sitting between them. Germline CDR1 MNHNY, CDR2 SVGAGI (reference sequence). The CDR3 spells CASSYSSGGVQPQHF. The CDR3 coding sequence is TGTGCCAGCAGTTACTCTTCCGGGGGCGTTCAGCCCCAGCATTTT.

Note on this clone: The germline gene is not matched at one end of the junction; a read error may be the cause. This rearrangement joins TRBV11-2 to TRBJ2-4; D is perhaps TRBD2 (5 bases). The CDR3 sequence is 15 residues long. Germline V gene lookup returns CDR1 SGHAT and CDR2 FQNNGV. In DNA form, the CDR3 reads TGTGCCAGCAGCGAAGTTGAGGGAGCTGATCAGACCCAGCACTTT. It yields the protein CASSEVEGADQTQHF.

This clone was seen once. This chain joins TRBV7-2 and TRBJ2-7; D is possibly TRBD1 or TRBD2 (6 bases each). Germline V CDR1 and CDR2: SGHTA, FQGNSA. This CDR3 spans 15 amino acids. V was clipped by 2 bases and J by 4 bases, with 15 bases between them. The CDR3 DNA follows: TGTGCCAGCAGCTTAATGTGGGGGGCCATGTACGAGCAGTACTTC. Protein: CASSLMWGAMYEQYF.

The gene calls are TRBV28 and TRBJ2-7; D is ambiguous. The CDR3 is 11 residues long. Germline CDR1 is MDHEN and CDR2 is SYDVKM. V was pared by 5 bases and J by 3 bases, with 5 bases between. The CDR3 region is CASSRFYEQYF. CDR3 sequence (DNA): TGTGCCAGCAGTCGCTTCTACGAGCAGTACTTC.

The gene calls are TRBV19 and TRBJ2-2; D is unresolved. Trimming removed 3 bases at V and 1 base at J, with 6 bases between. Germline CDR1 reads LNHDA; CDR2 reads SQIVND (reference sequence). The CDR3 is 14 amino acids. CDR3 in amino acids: CASSIGWNTGELFF. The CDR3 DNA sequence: TGTGCCAGTAGTATTGGATGGAACACCGGGGAGCTGTTTTTT.

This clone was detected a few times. Here the CDR3 DNA reads TGTGCCATCAGAGACGGACAGGGGGCTGAAAAACTGTTTTTT. Translated, it gives CAIRDGQGAEKLFF. The chain is built from TRBV10-3 and TRBJ1-4; 11 positions match TRBD1. The V gene end was trimmed by 6 bases and the J gene end by 7 bases; junction bases not matched to a gene: 4. Germline lookup yields CDR1 ENHRY and CDR2 SYGVKD. The CDR3 totals 14 residues.

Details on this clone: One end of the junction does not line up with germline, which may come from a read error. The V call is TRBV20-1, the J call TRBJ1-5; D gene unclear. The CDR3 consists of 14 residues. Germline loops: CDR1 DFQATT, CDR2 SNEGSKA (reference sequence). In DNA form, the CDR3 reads TGCAGTGCTAGATTCACAGTGTACAATCAGCCCCAGGATTTT. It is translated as CSARFTVYNQPQDF.

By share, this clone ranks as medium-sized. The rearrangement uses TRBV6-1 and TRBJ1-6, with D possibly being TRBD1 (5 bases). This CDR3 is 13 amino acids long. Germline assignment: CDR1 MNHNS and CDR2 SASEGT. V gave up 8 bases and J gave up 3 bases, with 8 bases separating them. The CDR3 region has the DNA TGTGCCAGCGGACAAAGCTATAATTCACCCCTCCACTTT. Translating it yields CASGQSYNSPLHF.

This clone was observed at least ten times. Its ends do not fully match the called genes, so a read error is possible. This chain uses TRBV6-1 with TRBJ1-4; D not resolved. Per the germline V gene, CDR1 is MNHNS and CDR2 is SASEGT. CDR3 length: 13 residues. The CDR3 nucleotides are TGTGCCAGCAGTCTAAGTTATCAGGAGGTTCGAACTTTT. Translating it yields CASSLSYQEVRTF.

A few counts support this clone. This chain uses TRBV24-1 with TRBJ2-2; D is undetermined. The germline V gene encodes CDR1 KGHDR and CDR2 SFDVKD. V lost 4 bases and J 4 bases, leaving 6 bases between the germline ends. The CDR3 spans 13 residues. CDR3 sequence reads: CATSDSGTGELFF. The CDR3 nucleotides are TGTGCCACCAGTGACTCAGGCACCGGGGAGCTGTTTTTT.

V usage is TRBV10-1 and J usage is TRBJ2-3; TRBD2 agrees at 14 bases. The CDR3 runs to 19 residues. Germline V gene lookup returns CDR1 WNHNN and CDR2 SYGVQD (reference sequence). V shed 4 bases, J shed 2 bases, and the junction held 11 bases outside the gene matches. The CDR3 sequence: CASSGPTSGRAYDTDTQYF. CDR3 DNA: TGCGCCAGCAGTGGGCCGACTAGCGGGAGGGCCTATGACACAGATACGCAGTATTTT.

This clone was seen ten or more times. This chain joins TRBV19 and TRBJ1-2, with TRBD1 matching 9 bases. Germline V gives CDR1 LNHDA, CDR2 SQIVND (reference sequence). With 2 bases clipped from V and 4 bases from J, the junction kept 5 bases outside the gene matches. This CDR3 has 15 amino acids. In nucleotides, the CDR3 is TGTGCCAGTAGTATATTACAGGGGGCCGTCTATGGCTACACCTTC. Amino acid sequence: CASSILQGAVYGYTF.

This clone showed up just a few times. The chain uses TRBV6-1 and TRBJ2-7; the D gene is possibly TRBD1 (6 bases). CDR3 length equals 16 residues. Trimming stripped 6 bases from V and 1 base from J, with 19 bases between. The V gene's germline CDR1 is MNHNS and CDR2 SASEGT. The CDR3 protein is CASRGTGATGSYEQYF. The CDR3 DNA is TGTGCCAGCAGAGGAACGGGTGCTACAGGGTCCTACGAGCAGTACTTC.

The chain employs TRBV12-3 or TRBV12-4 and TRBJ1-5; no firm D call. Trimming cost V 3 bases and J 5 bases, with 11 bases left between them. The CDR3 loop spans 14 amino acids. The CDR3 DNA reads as TGTGCCAGCAGTTTGACCAGGAGGGATCAGCCCCAGCATTTT. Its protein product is CASSLTRRDQPQHF.

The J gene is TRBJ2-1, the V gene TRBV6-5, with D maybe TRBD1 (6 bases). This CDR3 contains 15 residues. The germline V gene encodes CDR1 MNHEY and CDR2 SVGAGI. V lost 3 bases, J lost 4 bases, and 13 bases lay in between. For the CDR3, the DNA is TGTGCCAGCAGTTATCCGGGACACAATTACAATGAGCAGTTCTTC. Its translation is CASSYPGHNYNEQFF.

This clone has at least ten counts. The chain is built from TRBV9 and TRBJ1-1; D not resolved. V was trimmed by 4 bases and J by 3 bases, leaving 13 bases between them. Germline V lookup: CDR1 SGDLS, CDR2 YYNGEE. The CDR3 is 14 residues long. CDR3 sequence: CASSPRTVDTEAFF. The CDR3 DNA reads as TGTGCCAGCAGCCCCCGGACGGTGGACACTGAAGCTTTCTTT.

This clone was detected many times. The CDR3 loop reads CSAWDRRVNTEAFF. The DNA of the CDR3 is TGCAGTGCTTGGGACAGGCGGGTCAACACTGAAGCTTTCTTT. The chain joins TRBV20-1 to TRBJ1-1; 8 bases align to TRBD1. The CDR3 length is 14 residues. The ends lost 5 bases at V and 2 bases at J; junction bases unmatched: 7. Per germline, CDR1 DFQATT and CDR2 SNEGSKA (reference sequence).

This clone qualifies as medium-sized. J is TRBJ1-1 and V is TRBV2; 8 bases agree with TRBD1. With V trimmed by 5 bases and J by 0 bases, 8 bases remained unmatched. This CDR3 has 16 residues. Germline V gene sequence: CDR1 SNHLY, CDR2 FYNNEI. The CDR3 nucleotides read TGTGCCAGCAGTCTCGGACAGGGAGGGATGAACACTGAAGCTTTCTTT. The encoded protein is CASSLGQGGMNTEAFF.

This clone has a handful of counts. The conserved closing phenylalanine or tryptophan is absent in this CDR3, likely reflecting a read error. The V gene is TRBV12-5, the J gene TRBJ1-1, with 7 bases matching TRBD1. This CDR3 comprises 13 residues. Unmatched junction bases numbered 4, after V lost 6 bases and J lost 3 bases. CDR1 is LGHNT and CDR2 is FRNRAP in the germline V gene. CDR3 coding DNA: TGTGCTAGTGGCTGGGACAGTCACACTGAAGCTTTCTCT. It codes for CASGWDSHTEAFS.

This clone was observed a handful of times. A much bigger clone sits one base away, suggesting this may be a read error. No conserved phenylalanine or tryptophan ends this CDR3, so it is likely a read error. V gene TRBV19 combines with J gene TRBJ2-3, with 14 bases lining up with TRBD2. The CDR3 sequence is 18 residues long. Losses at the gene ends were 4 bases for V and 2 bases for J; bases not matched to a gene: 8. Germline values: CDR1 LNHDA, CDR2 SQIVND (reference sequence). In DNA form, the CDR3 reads TGTGCCAGTAGTAGGACTAGCGGGGGGCCCAGGGCCACAGATACGCAGTATCTT. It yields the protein CASSRTSGGPRATDTQYL.

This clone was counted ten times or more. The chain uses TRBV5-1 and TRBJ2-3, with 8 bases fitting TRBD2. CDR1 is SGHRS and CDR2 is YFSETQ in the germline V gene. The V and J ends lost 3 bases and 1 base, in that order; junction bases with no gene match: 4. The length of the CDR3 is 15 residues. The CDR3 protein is CASSSGLAGTDTQYF. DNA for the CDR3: TGCGCCAGCAGCTCAGGACTAGCAGGCACAGATACGCAGTATTTT.

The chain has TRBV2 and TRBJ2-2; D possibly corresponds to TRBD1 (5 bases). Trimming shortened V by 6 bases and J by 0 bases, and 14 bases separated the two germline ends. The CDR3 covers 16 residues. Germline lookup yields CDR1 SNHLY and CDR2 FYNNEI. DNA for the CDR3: TGTGCCAGCAGACCCCAGGGCTGTGCGAACACCGGGGAGCTGTTTTTT. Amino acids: CASRPQGCANTGELFF.

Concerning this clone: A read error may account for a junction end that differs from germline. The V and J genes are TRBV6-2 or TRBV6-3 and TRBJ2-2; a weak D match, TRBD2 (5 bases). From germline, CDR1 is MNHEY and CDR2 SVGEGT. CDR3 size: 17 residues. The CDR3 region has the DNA TGTGCCAGCAGTTACTCTAGCGTGGTGTGGAACACCGTGGAGCTGTTTTTT. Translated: CASSYSSVVWNTVELFF.

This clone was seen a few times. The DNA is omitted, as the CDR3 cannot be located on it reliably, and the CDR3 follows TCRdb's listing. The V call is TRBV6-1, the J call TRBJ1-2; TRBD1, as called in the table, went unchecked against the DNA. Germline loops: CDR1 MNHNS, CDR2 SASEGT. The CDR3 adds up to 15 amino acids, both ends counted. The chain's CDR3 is CAIGSGGRGDYCCTF.